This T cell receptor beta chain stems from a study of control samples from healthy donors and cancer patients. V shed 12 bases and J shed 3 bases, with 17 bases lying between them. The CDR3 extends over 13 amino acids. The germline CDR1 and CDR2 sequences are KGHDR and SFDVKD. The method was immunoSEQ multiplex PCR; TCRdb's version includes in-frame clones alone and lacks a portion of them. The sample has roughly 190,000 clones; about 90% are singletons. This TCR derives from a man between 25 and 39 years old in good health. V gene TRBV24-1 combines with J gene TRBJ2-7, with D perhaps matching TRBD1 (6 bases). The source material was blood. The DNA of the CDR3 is TGTGCCCCCTGCCCCCCCAGGGGCTACGAGCAGTACTTC. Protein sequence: CAPCPPRGYEQYF.